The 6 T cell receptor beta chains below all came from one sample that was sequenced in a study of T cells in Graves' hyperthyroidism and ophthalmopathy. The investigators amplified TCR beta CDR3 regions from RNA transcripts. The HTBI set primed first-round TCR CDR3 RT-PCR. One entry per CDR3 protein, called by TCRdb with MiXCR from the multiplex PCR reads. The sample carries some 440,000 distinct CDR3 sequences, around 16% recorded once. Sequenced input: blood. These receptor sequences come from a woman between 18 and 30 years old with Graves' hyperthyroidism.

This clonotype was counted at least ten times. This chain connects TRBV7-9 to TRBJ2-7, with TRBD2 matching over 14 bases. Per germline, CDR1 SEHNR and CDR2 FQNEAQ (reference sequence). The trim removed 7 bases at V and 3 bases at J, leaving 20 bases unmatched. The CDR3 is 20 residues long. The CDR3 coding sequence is TGTGCCAGCACCCTCCTATACGGGACTAGCGGGAGAAACGGCATCTACGAGCAGTACTTC. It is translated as CASTLLYGTSGRNGIYEQYF.

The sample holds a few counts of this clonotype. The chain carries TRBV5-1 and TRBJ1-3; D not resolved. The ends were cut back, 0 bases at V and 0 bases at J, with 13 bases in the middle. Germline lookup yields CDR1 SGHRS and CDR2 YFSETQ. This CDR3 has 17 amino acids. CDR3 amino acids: CASSLAPTVFSGNTIYF. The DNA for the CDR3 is TGCGCCAGCAGCTTGGCCCCGACGGTTTTCTCTGGAAACACCATATATTTT.

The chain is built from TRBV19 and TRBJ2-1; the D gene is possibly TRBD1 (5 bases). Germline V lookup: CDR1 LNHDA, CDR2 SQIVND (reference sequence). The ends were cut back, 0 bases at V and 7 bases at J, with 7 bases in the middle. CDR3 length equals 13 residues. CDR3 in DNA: TGTGCCAGTAGTATAGAAGGGGATAATGAGCAGTTCTTC. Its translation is CASSIEGDNEQFF.

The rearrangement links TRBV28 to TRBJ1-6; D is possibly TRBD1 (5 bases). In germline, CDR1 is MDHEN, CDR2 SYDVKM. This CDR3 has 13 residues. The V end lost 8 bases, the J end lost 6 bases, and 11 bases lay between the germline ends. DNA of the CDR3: TGTGCCAGCGACACAGGAGTTAATTCACCCCTCCACTTT. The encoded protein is CASDTGVNSPLHF.

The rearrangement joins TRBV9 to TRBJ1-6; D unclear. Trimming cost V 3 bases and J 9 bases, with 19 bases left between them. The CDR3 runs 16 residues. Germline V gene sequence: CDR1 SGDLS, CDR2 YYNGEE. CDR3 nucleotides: TGTGCCAGCAGCGCCGGATCCCCGGGGTTTGGTTCACCCCTCCACTTT. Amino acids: CASSAGSPGFGSPLHF.

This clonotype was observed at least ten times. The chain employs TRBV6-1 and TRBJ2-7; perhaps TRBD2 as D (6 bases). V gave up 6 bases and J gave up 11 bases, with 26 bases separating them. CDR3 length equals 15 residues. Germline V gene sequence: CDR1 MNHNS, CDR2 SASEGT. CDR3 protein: CASSPGTDPTTSKYF. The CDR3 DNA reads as TGTGCCAGCAGCCCCGGGACTGACCCGACTACGAGCAAGTACTTC.